Below, 16 T cell receptor beta chains from the same sample are listed, as sequenced in a study of T cell responses to AZD1222 COVID-19 vaccine. The protocol was immunoSEQ multiplex PCR, while the TCRdb copy is restricted to in-frame clones and leaves out a portion. The repertoire has around 150,000 clones, about 95% of them found once; the top ten carry roughly 1.3%. The source material was peripheral blood, sampled on day 0 of AZD1222 vaccination. These receptor sequences come from an adult in good health.

V is TRBV5-1 and J is TRBJ1-3, with TRBD1 as a possible D gene (5 bases). The V and J ends lost 0 bases and 8 bases respectively, with 9 bases between them. CDR1 and CDR2 from the germline V gene are SGHRS and YFSETQ. This CDR3 has 13 residues. The CDR3 is CASSLDRGDTIYF. CDR3 sequence (DNA): TGCGCCAGCAGCTTGGACCGAGGGGACACCATATATTTT.

The V call is TRBV7-2, the J call TRBJ2-1; 11 nucleotides agree with TRBD2. Germline V gene sequence: CDR1 SGHTA, CDR2 FQGNSA. The CDR3 consists of 16 residues. Losses at the gene ends were 4 bases for V and 5 bases for J; bases not matched to a gene: 7. The CDR3 is CASSSSLAGEDNEQFF. As DNA, the CDR3 is TGTGCCAGCAGCTCTTCACTAGCGGGAGAAGACAATGAGCAGTTCTTC.

V and J are TRBV25-1 and TRBJ1-1; TRBD1 is a possible D gene (5 bases). This CDR3 is built from 12 residues. The V gene lost 8 bases and the J gene lost 0 bases, with 7 bases spanning the gap. Germline loops: CDR1 MGHDK, CDR2 SYGVNS. CDR3 nucleotides: TGTGCCAGCGGGGGGGTGAACACTGAAGCTTTCTTT. This translates into CASGGVNTEAFF.

The chain is built from TRBV28 and TRBJ2-7; TRBD1 matches at 9 bases. The J segment lost 6 bases and the V segment lost 6 bases, leaving 12 bases of the junction unmatched. The CDR3 loop spans 15 amino acids. Germline V gene data show CDR1 as MDHEN and CDR2 as SYDVKM. CDR3 protein: CASRPGQGSVFEQYV. In nucleotides, the CDR3 is TGTGCCAGCAGACCGGGACAGGGATCGGTGTTCGAGCAGTACGTC.

The CDR3 region is CASSLQGESPLHF. CDR3 in DNA: TGTGCCAGCAGCTTACAGGGGGAATCACCCCTCCACTTT. The V and J genes are TRBV7-2 and TRBJ1-6; TRBD1 aligns across 7 bases. With 2 bases clipped from V and 10 bases from J, the junction kept 2 bases outside the gene matches. CDR3 length equals 13 residues. Germline CDR1 SGHTA, CDR2 FQGNSA.

The chain couples TRBV11-3 to TRBJ1-1; D remains ambiguous. The CDR3 has 13 residues. The V and J ends lost 3 bases and 7 bases respectively, with 12 bases between them. Germline V CDR1 and CDR2: SGHNT, YENEEA. CDR3 nucleotides: TGTGCCAGCAGCTTCTCCCCCGGCGGTGAAGCTTTCTTT. The encoded protein is CASSFSPGGEAFF.

The genes are TRBV6-5 and TRBJ1-3; D remains ambiguous. Germline lookup yields CDR1 MNHEY and CDR2 SVGAGI. The V and J ends lost 2 bases and 4 bases respectively, with 6 bases between them. The CDR3 sequence is 13 residues long. CDR3 sequence (DNA): TGTGCCAGCAGTTACAGCGGGGGAAACACCATATATTTT. Encoded protein: CASSYSGGNTIYF.

The V gene is TRBV3-1 (or the pseudogene TRBV3-2), the J gene TRBJ2-3; 7 nucleotides line up with TRBD1. This CDR3 is 14 amino acids long. Germline trimming cut 4 bases from V and 5 bases from J; bases unmatched to any gene: 6. Germline CDR1 reads LGHDT; CDR2 reads YNNKEL (reference sequence). The DNA of the CDR3 is TGTGCCAGCAGCCGACAGGGTGAAATAGATACGCAGTATTTT. Encoded protein: CASSRQGEIDTQYF.

The DNA of the CDR3 is TGCAGTGCCGCGGGCGGAAATGAAGCTTTCTTT. Protein: CSAAGGNEAFF. V and J are TRBV20-1 and TRBJ1-1; D not resolved. This CDR3 region has 11 residues. Per germline, CDR1 DFQATT and CDR2 SNEGSKA (reference sequence). Trimming took 6 bases from V and 7 from J, leaving 12 bases between them.

The J gene is TRBJ1-1, the V gene TRBV20-1, with D possibly matching TRBD1 (5 bases). CDR1 is DFQATT, CDR2 SNEGSKA, per germline (reference sequence). This CDR3 spans 16 amino acids. Trimming removed 3 bases from V and 5 bases from J, with 22 bases in between. This chain's CDR3 is CSASRQRRQSGTEAFF. The CDR3 region has the DNA TGCAGTGCTAGTAGACAGCGGCGCCAATCAGGGACTGAAGCTTTCTTT.

V and J are TRBV25-1 and TRBJ2-3; D is possibly TRBD2 (5 bases). V dropped 0 bases and J dropped 2 bases, with 12 bases sitting between them. Germline loops: CDR1 MGHDK, CDR2 SYGVNS. The CDR3 is 16 residues long. This CDR3 is CASSEYIGGYTDTQYF. DNA for the CDR3: TGTGCCAGCAGTGAATATATAGGCGGGTACACAGATACGCAGTATTTT. The whole variable domain, remainder taken from reference TRBV25-1 and TRBJ2-3, is EADIYQTPRYLVIGTGKKITLECSQTMGHDKMYWYQQDPGMELHLIHYSYGVNSTEKGDLSSESTVSRIRTEHFPLTLESARPSHTSQYLCASSEYIGGYTDTQYFGPGTRLTVL.

This chain links TRBV6-1 with TRBJ2-1; D not certain. CDR1 is MNHNS, CDR2 SASEGT, per germline. V was pared by 3 bases and J by 7 bases, with 4 bases between. CDR3 length: 11 residues. CDR3 nucleotides: TGTGCCAGCAGTGAGGGGAATGAGCAGTTCTTC. Amino acids: CASSEGNEQFF.

The chain recombines TRBV4-2 with TRBJ2-1, with a weak D call TRBD2 (6 bases). Germline CDR1 reads LGHNA; CDR2 reads YNFKEQ. Trimming removed 0 bases at V and 0 bases at J, with 15 bases between. The CDR3 loop spans 18 amino acids. The DNA of the CDR3 is TGTGCCAGCAGCCAAGAAATGAGCGGGCTGAGCTCCTACAATGAGCAGTTCTTC. Its protein product is CASSQEMSGLSSYNEQFF.

For the CDR3, the DNA is TGTGCCAGCAGTGACAGTATAGCCGGCAATGAGCAGTTCTTC. Amino acids: CASSDSIAGNEQFF. The V call is TRBV6-4, the J call TRBJ2-1, with D unclear. Germline CDR1 is MRHNA and CDR2 is SNTAGT. The V end was cut by 2 bases, the J end by 6 bases, with 11 bases between. The length of the CDR3 is 14 residues.

The chain joins TRBV9 to TRBJ2-1; D may correspond to TRBD1 or TRBD2 (5 bases each). The CDR3 sequence is 14 residues long. V shed 8 bases and J shed 12 bases, with 24 bases lying between them. Germline V gene data show CDR1 as SGDLS and CDR2 as YYNGEE. CDR3 bases: TGTGCCAGTTCCGGGGACGGTCTAATGAGCGGGCAGTTCTTC. Protein product: CASSGDGLMSGQFF.

V and J are TRBV6-2 or TRBV6-3 and TRBJ1-4, with D possibly being TRBD1 (6 bases). In germline, CDR1 is MNHEY, CDR2 SVGEGT. The germline V and J ends were trimmed by 2 bases and 2 bases, with 9 bases remaining between them. The CDR3 covers 15 residues. CDR3 protein: CASSYGGGTNEKLFF. The CDR3 coding sequence is TGTGCCAGCAGTTACGGGGGCGGCACTAATGAAAAACTGTTTTTT.